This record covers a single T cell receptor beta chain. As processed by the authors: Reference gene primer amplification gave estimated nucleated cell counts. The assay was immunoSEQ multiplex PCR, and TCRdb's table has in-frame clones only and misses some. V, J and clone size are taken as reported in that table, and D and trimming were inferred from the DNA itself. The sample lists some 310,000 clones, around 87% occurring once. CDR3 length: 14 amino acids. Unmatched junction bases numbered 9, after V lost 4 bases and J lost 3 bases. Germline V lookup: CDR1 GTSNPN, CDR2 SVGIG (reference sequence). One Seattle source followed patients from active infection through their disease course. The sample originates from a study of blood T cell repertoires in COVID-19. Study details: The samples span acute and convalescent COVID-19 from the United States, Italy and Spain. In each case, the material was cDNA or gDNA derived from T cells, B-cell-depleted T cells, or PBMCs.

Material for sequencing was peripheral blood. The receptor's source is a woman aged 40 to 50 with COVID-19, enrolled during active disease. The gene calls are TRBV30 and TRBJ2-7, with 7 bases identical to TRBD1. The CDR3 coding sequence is TGTGCCTGGATGCGCTCTCAGGGGGTCTACGAGCAGTACTTC. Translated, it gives CAWMRSQGVYEQYF.